This T cell receptor beta chain was sequenced in a study of CD8 T cells in ankylosing spondylitis. Study-wide findings and caveats: Clones linked to disease, bearing a CD8+ phenotype, were relatively rare in peripheral blood. Ankylosing spondylitis blood appeared to carry a characteristic TCR beta motif of eight or nine highly homologous variants. Matched ankylosing spondylitis synovial fluid reportedly showed significant enrichment of disease-linked clones.

A note on this clonotype: Antigen: not known.

TCRdb re-called the 5' RACE reads through MiXCR, storing one row per CDR3 protein. The sample has 80,000 to 90,000 distinct CDR3 sequences, around 30% seen once; the top ten hold approximately 59%. The sample taken for sequencing was blood, either unsorted or a sorted T cell fraction (not recorded which). This TCR came from a male donor with ankylosing spondylitis or in good health (not recorded which).

The CDR3 sequence: CASRRGTYEQYF. The CDR3 coding sequence is TGTGCCAGCAGGCGGGGCACCTACGAGCAGTACTTC. V gene TRBV27 combines with J gene TRBJ2-7; D is possibly TRBD2 (6 bases). The V end lost 6 bases, the J end lost 2 bases, and 8 bases lay between the germline ends. The CDR3 is 12 residues long. CDR1 is MNHEY and CDR2 is SMNVEV in the germline V gene (reference sequence).